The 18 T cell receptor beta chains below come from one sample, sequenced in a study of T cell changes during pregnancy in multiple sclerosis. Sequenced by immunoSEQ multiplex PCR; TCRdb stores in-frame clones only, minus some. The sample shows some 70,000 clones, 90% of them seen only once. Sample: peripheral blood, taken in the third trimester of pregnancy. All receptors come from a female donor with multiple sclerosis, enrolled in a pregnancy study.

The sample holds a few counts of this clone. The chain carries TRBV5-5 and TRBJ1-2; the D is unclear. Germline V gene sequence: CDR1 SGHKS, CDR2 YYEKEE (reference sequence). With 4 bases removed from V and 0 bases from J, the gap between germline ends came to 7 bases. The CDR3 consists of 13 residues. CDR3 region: CASSEITNYGYTF. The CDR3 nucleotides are TGTGCCAGCAGCGAGATTACTAACTATGGCTACACCTTC.

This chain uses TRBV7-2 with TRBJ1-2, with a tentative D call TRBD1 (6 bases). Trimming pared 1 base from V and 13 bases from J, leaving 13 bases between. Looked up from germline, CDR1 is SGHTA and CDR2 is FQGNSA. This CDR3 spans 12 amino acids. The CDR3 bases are TGTGCCAGCAGCTTAGAGACAGGCGGGCGCACCTTC. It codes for CASSLETGGRTF.

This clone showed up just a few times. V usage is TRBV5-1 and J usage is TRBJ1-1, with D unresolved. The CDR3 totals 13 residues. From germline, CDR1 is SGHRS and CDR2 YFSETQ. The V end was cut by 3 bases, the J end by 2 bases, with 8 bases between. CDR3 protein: CASSYGDNTEAFF. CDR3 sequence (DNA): TGCGCCAGCAGCTACGGGGATAACACTGAAGCTTTCTTT.

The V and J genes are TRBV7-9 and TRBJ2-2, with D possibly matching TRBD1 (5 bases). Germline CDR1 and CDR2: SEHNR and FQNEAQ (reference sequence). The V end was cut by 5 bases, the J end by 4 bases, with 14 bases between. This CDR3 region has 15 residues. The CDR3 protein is CASSGTGIVTGELFF. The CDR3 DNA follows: TGTGCCAGCAGCGGAACAGGAATCGTCACCGGGGAGCTGTTTTTT.

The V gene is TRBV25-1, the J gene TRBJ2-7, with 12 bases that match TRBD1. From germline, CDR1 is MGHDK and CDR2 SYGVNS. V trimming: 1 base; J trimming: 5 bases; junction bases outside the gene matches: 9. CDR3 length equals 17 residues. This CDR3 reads CASSEFGSGTGGNEQYF. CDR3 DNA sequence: TGTGCCAGCAGTGAATTCGGTTCCGGGACAGGGGGCAACGAGCAGTACTTC.

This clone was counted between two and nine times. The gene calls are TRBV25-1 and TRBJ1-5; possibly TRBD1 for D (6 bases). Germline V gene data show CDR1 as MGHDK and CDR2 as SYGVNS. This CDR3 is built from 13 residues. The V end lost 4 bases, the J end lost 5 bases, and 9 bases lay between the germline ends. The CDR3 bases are TGTGCCAGCAGTGTTGCAGGGGATCAGCCCCAGCATTTT. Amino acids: CASSVAGDQPQHF.

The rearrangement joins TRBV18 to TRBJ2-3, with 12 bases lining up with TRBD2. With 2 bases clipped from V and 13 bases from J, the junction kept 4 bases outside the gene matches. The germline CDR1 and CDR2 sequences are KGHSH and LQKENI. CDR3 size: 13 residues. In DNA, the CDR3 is TGTGCCAGCTCACCATCGGCTAGCGGGGGGGAGTATTTT. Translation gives CASSPSASGGEYF.

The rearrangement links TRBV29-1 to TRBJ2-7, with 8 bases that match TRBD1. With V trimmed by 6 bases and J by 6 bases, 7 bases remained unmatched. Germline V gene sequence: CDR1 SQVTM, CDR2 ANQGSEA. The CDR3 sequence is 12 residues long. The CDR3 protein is CSVRTGRSEQYF. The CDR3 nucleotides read TGCAGCGTCCGGACAGGGAGGAGCGAGCAGTACTTC.

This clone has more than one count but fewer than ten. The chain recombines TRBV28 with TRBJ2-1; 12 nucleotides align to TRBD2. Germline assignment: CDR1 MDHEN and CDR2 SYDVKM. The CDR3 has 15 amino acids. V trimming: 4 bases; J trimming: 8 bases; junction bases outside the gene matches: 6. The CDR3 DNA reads TGTGCCAGCAGTTCGCTAGCGGGAGGGCTACATGAGCAGTTCTTC. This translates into CASSSLAGGLHEQFF.

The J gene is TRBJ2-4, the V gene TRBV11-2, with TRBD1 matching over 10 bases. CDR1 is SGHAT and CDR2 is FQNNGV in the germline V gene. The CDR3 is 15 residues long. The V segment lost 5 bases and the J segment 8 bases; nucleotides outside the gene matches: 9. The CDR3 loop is CASSPGQGGPYIQYF. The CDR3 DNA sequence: TGTGCCAGCAGCCCCGGACAGGGGGGCCCTTACATTCAGTACTTC.

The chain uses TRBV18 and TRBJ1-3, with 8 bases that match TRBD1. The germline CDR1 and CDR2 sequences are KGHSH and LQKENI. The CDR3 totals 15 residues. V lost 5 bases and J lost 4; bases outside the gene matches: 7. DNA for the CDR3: TGTGCCAGCTCATCCCAGGGGGCTGCCGGAAACACCATATATTTT. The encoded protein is CASSSQGAAGNTIYF.

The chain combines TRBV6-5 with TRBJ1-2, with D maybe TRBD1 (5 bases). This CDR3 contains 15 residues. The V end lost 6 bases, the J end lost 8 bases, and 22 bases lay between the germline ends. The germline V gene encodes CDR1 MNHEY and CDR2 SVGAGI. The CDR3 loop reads CASRGRRGIDWGYTF. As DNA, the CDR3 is TGTGCCAGCAGGGGACGTCGGGGGATAGATTGGGGCTACACCTTC.

CDR3 DNA sequence: TGTGCCAGCTCACCCGAACGACAGGGGGCAACTGAAGCTTTCTTT. Amino acids: CASSPERQGATEAFF. J is TRBJ1-1 and V is TRBV18, with TRBD1 matching 10 bases. The germline gives CDR1 KGHSH, CDR2 LQKENI. The CDR3 totals 15 residues. V shed 3 bases, J shed 5 bases, and the junction held 6 bases outside the gene matches.

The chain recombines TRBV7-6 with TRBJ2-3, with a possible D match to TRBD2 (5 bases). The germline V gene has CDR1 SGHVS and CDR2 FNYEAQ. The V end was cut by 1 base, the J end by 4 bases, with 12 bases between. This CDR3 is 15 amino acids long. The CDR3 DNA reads TGTGCCAGCAGCTTAGTCGGAGGCAGCCCAGATACGCAGTATTTT. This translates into CASSLVGGSPDTQYF.

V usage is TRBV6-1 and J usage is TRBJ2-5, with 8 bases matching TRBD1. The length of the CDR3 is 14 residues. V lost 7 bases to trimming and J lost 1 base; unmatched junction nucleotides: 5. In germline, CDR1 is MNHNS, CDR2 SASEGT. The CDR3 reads CASMDGTGQETQYF. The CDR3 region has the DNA TGTGCCAGCATGGATGGGACAGGCCAAGAGACCCAGTACTTC.

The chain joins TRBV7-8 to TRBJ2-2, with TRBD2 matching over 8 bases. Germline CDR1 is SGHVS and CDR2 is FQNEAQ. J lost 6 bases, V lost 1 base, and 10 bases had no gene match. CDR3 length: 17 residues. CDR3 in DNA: TGTGCCAGCAGCTTAGGGGTTGGGACTAGAGGAGCCGGGGAGCTGTTTTTT. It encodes CASSLGVGTRGAGELFF.

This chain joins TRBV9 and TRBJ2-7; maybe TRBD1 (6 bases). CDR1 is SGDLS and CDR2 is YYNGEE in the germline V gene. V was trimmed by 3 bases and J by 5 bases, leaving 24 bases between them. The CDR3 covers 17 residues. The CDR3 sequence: CASSARSGTLRSHEQYF. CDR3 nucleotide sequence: TGTGCCAGCAGCGCAAGATCCGGGACATTAAGGTCCCACGAGCAGTACTTC.

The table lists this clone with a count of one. The DNA for the CDR3 is TGTGCCAGCAGTGATCCCGCGGGGGGCAGCTACCATAATCAGCCCCAGCATTTT. Translating it yields CASSDPAGGSYHNQPQHF. The genes are TRBV6-1 and TRBJ1-5; a weak D match, TRBD1 (6 bases). Germline V CDR1 and CDR2: MNHNS, SASEGT. Trimming took 3 bases from V and 4 from J, leaving 22 bases between them. The length of the CDR3 is 18 residues.